This passage covers 15 T cell receptor beta chains from one sample sequenced in a study of Ad26.COV2.S vaccination and SARS-CoV-2 variants. Produced via immunoSEQ multiplex PCR; TCRdb's table is partial and in-frame only. The table shows 440,000 or so clones, with around 89% occurring only once. Treatment noted: around 19 received Ad26.COV2.S at low or high dose, single or two shots; about 5 received placebo; per-sample allocation not given. Repertoires come from day 63 after the first vaccine or placebo injection. The material sequenced was peripheral blood, taken in a trial of Ad26.COV2.S vaccine versus placebo. All receptors come from a person aged 18-65 years who received the Ad26.COV2.S COVID-19 vaccine or a placebo.

The rearrangement links TRBV19 to TRBJ1-4; 7 nucleotides match TRBD1. The V and J ends lost 5 bases and 8 bases, in that order; junction bases with no gene match: 11. Germline values: CDR1 LNHDA, CDR2 SQIVND (reference sequence). The CDR3 consists of 15 residues. The CDR3 here is CASSPKQGMREKLFF. The CDR3 DNA sequence: TGTGCCAGTAGTCCGAAACAGGGGATGAGGGAAAAACTGTTTTTT.

The chain uses TRBV7-2 and TRBJ2-1, with unresolved D. The CDR3 spans 11 residues. The germline gives CDR1 SGHTA, CDR2 FQGNSA. Trimming took off 4 bases at V and 9 bases at J, with 7 bases between the two ends. This CDR3 is CASSSIGEQFF. CDR3 DNA sequence: TGTGCCAGCAGCTCCATAGGTGAGCAGTTCTTC. Full variable domain (remainder filled in from reference TRBV7-2 and TRBJ2-1): GAGVSQSPSNKVTEKGKDVELRCDPISGHTALYWYRQSLGQGLEFLIYFQGNSAPDKSGLPSDRFSAERTGGSVSTLTIQRTQQEDSAVYLCASSSIGEQFFGPGTRLTVL.

The chain has TRBV6-5 and TRBJ2-7, with D maybe TRBD1 (6 bases). V was shortened by 0 bases and J by 4 bases, with 13 bases between the two germline ends. Per the germline V gene, CDR1 is MNHEY and CDR2 is SVGAGI. CDR3 length equals 15 residues. This chain's CDR3 is CASSYSQGPVYEQYF. The DNA for the CDR3 is TGTGCCAGCAGTTACTCGCAGGGGCCGGTTTACGAGCAGTACTTC.

This sequence joins TRBV18 and TRBJ1-4; D not certain. The CDR3 has 15 residues. V was pared by 4 bases and J by 0 bases, with 9 bases between. In germline, CDR1 is KGHSH, CDR2 LQKENI. The CDR3 coding sequence is TGTGCCAGCTCACTTCAGGTTGCAACTAATGAAAAACTGTTTTTT. Translation gives CASSLQVATNEKLFF.

Here the CDR3 DNA reads TGTGCCACCAGCAGAGTGGCGGGGGGCGCGCAAGGAAACACCATATATTTT. It specifies CATSRVAGGAQGNTIYF. The rearrangement joins TRBV15 to TRBJ1-3, with a possible D match to TRBD1 (6 bases). Between the trimmed V and J ends, which lost 1 base and 4 bases, there was a span of 17 bases. This CDR3 contains 17 residues. The germline V gene encodes CDR1 LNHNV and CDR2 YYDKDF (reference sequence). The complete variable domain, with remaining parts taken from reference TRBV15 and TRBJ1-3, reads DAMVIQNPRYQVTQFGKPVTLSCSQTLNHNVMYWYQQKSSQAPKLLFHYYDKDFNNEADTPDNFQSRRPNTSFCFLDIRSPGLGDTAMYLCATSRVAGGAQGNTIYFGEGSWLTVV.

The chain joins TRBV7-2 to TRBJ2-3; maybe TRBD2 (6 bases). The CDR3 is 16 amino acids. V shed 1 base and J shed 4 bases, with 15 bases lying between them. CDR1 and CDR2 from the germline V gene are SGHTA and FQGNSA. DNA for the CDR3: TGTGCCAGCAGCTTAGACTCCCGGGGGAGCGCAGATACGCAGTATTTT. Amino acid sequence: CASSLDSRGSADTQYF. Based on the CDR3 plus reference TRBV7-2 and TRBJ2-3, the full variable domain is GAGVSQSPSNKVTEKGKDVELRCDPISGHTALYWYRQSLGQGLEFLIYFQGNSAPDKSGLPSDRFSAERTGGSVSTLTIQRTQQEDSAVYLCASSLDSRGSADTQYFGPGTRLTVL.

The chain links TRBV19 to TRBJ2-2; TRBD1 aligns across 9 bases. The J segment lost 5 bases and the V segment lost 6 bases, leaving 4 bases of the junction unmatched. The CDR3 covers 14 residues. CDR1 and CDR2 from the germline V gene are LNHDA and SQIVND (reference sequence). CDR3 in amino acids: CASRDRGETGELFF. CDR3 DNA sequence: TGTGCCAGTAGGGACAGGGGAGAGACCGGGGAGCTGTTTTTT.

The chain links TRBV18 to TRBJ1-4; no firm D call. V was shortened by 6 bases and J by 3 bases, with 8 bases between the two germline ends. The CDR3 is 13 amino acids. The V gene's germline CDR1 is KGHSH and CDR2 LQKENI. CDR3 protein: CASSPAPNEKLFF. DNA of the CDR3: TGTGCCAGCTCCCCCGCACCTAATGAAAAACTGTTTTTT.

This sequence joins TRBV5-1 and TRBJ2-2; TRBD2 agrees at 11 bases. CDR3 length: 15 residues. V trimming: 6 bases; J trimming: 2 bases; junction bases outside the gene matches: 3. CDR1 is SGHRS, CDR2 YFSETQ, per germline. CDR3 region: CASTGTSGNTGELFF. CDR3 coding DNA: TGCGCCAGCACCGGGACTAGCGGCAACACCGGGGAGCTGTTTTTT.

V and J are TRBV5-4 and TRBJ2-1; D not resolved. This CDR3 spans 11 amino acids. V shed 4 bases and J shed 14 bases, with 13 bases lying between them. From germline, CDR1 is SGHNT and CDR2 YYREEE (reference sequence). The CDR3: CASSRPPSEFF. Here the CDR3 DNA reads TGTGCCAGCAGCCGCCCCCCGAGCGAGTTCTTC.

The chain uses TRBV6-5 and TRBJ1-5, with D possibly being TRBD1 (5 bases). The germline V and J ends were trimmed by 11 bases and 1 base, with 9 bases remaining between them. Germline lookup yields CDR1 MNHEY and CDR2 SVGAGI. This CDR3 is 12 amino acids long. The CDR3 region has the DNA TGTGCCGGGGCAGGGAGCAATCAGCCCCAGCATTTT. Protein product: CAGAGSNQPQHF.

The chain is built from TRBV3-1 (or the pseudogene TRBV3-2) and TRBJ2-3; D is ambiguous. Germline V gene data show CDR1 as LGHDT and CDR2 as YNNKEL (reference sequence). CDR3 size: 14 residues. The V end was cut by 1 base, the J end by 3 bases, with 8 bases between. The CDR3 reads CASSQGVLTDTQYF. The DNA for the CDR3 is TGTGCCAGCAGCCAAGGAGTCTTGACAGATACGCAGTATTTT.

This clone is a singleton in its sample. The chain couples TRBV7-8 to TRBJ2-5; D is undetermined. The CDR3 covers 15 residues. V lost 1 base, J lost 5 bases, and 14 bases lay in between. Germline loops: CDR1 SGHVS, CDR2 FQNEAQ. The CDR3 DNA follows: TGTGCCAGCAGCTTAGTTTCTATTCATACTGAGACCCAGTACTTC. It encodes CASSLVSIHTETQYF.

Comment on this clone: The sample carries other DNA sequences with the same CDR3. The chain links TRBV7-9 to TRBJ1-2; D may be TRBD1 (5 bases). V lost 3 bases to trimming and J lost 0 bases, with 5 bases between them. CDR1 is SEHNR, CDR2 FQNEAQ, per germline (reference sequence). The CDR3 runs to 13 residues. The CDR3 DNA is TGTGCCAGCAGCTTGGGACCTAACTATGGCTACACCTTC. Translating it yields CASSLGPNYGYTF.

This sequence joins TRBV7-2 and TRBJ1-5, with D unresolved. The CDR3 totals 15 residues. The V gene lost 4 bases and the J gene lost 1 base, with 11 bases spanning the gap. Germline lookup yields CDR1 SGHTA and CDR2 FQGNSA. CDR3 region: CASSSWVGSNQPQHF. CDR3 in DNA: TGTGCCAGCAGCTCCTGGGTCGGGAGCAATCAGCCCCAGCATTTT.